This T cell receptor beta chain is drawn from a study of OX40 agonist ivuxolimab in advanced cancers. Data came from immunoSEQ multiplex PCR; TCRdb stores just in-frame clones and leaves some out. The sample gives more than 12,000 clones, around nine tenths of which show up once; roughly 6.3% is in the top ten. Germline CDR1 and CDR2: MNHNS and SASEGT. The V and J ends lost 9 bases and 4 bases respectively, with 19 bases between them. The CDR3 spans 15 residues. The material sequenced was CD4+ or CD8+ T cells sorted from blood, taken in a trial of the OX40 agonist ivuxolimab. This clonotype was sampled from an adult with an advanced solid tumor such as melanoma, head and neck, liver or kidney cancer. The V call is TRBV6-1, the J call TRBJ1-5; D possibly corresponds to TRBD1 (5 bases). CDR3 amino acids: CASTTRGVGNQPQHF. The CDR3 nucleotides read TGTGCCAGTACAACGAGGGGAGTCGGGAATCAGCCCCAGCATTTT.